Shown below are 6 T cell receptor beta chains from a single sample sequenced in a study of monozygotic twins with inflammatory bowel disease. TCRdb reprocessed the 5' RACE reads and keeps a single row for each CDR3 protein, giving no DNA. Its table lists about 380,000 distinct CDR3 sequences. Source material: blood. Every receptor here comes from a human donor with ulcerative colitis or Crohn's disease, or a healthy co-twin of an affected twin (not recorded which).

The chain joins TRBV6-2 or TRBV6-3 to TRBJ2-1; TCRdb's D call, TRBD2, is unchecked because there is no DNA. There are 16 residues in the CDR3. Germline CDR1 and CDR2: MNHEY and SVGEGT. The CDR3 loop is CASKEALAGGSNEQFF.

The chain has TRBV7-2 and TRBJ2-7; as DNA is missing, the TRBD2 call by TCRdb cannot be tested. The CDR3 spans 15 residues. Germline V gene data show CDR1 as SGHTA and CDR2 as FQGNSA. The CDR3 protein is CASSFQRGAGYEQYF.

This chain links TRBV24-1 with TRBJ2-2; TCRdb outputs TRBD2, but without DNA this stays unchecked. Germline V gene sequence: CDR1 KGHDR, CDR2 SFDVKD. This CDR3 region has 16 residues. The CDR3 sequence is CATSDFEGPGVGELFF.

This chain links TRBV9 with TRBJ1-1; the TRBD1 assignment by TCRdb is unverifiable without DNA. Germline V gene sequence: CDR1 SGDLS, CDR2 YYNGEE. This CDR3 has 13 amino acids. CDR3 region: CASSVRGGIEAFF.

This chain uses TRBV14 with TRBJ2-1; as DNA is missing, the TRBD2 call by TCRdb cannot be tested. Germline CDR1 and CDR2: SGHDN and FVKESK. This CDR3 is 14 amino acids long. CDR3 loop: CASSQDWEVNEQFF.

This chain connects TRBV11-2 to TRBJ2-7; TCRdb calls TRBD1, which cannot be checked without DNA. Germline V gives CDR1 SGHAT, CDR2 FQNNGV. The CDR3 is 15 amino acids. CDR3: CASSSPGTSTYEQYF.